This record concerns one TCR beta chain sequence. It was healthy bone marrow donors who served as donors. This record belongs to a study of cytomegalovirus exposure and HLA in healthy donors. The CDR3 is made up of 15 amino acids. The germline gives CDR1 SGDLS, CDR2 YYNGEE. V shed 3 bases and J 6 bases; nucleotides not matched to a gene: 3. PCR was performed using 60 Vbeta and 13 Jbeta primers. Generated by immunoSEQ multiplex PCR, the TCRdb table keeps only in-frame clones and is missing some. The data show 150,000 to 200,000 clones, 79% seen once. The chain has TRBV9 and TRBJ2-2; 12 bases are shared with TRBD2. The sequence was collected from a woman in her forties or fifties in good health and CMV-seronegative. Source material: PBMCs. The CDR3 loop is CASSGTSGISGELFF. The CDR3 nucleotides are TGTGCCAGCAGCGGGACTAGCGGGATTTCCGGGGAGCTGTTTTTT.